This T cell receptor beta chain was identified during a study of blood T cells in healthy people across ages (dated by TCRdb to between 2014 and 2017). At the level of the whole study: Template switching captured roughly one uniquely barcoded TCR beta cDNA molecule per two T cells in model experiments. To track age-related changes in TCR beta repertoire diversity, the study relied on deep sequencing normalized with unique cDNA molecular identifiers. The donors were divided into four age groups: young (average around 16 years), middle-aged (over 35), aged (about 56) and long-lived (around 80). To avoid experimental bias, donors of different ages were randomly spread across the sequencing lanes. Using the same blood draw, the study looked at two additional independent replicas of 1 million unique cDNA reads for two donors, one aged 18 to 30 and the other aged 80 or older.

Overall study outcomes, separate from this receptor: Observed TCR beta diversity per million T cells fell roughly linearly with age, and a significant reduction was already apparent by age around 44. A strong correlation was found between observed TCR beta diversity and the percentage of naive T cells measured by flow cytometry. The long-lived group showed more naive CD4+ T cells, fewer expanded clones and increased TCR diversity than the aged group, suggesting age selection. Since profiling was done on bulk unsorted PBMCs, naive and antigen-experienced compartments could not be conclusively compared. Estimates of total diversity from one million sequenced T cells were regarded as lower bounds and underestimates. Donor CMV infection status was unknown, potentially confounding age-related changes in expanded clonotypes.

From the cysteine up to the phenylalanine, the CDR3 has a length of 17 residues. CDR3 DNA only is kept here, 51 bases in frame from base 1. CDR1 SEHNR and CDR2 FQNEAQ were looked up in the germline V gene (reference sequence). After removal of 1 base from V and 1 base from J, the junction retains 9 bases not matched to a gene. The 39 donors, aged roughly 6 to 100 years, were systemically healthy Caucasian individuals from Russia. Each donor gave 9 to 10 milliliters of peripheral blood, collected into EDTA-treated Vacutainer tubes. PBMCs were isolated by Ficoll-Paque density-gradient centrifugation, with at least 6.5 million obtained per sample. Trizol reagent was used to extract total RNA from PBMCs, with at least 6 micrograms per sample. For every donor, flow cytometry on a PBMC aliquot measured the percentage of naive CD45RAhigh/CD27high T cells. This clonotype showed up just once. Its antigen remains undetermined. Qualities for individual bases were not recorded, and no much larger clone is one base off. One read alone provides weak support.

To prepare the library, 5' RACE was applied. Sequencing instrument: Illumina HiSeq 2500. A second PCR of roughly 7 to 11 cycles was performed with a sample-barcoded 5' primer and a J-beta primer mix. A unique molecular identifier was introduced onto each TCR beta cDNA molecule by a template-switch 5' adaptor carrying 12 random nucleotides. Each sample yielded at least 3 million CDR3-containing paired-end reads. First-strand cDNA was synthesized from all RNA with the Mint cDNA synthesis kit, primed by a TRBC-specific oligonucleotide. Following uracil-DNA glycosylase treatment, a first 18-cycle PCR with universal primers M1SS and BC2_uni_R was performed on all cDNA. Processing in the source paper ran as follows. Each sample was normalized by randomly selecting 1 million high-quality reads, each carrying a distinct molecular identifier. Reads sharing molecular identifiers were discarded rather than binned into consensus sequences. MiTCR, with a Q25 quality threshold and the strictest error-elimination algorithm, was used for CDR3 identification, clonotype clustering and error correction. A nonparametric unseen species model with Euler transformation was used to estimate a lower bound on total TCR beta diversity. The public sequencing data were trimmed at Q25 with fastp and processed into clonotypes with MiXCR by TCRdb, which kept only in-frame beta chains. Entries that share a CDR3 protein sequence are merged under the most common genes and DNA. What appears here as the V and J calls and clone size reflects TCRdb's work, not the paper's. Recorded for this sample are approximately 820,000 distinct CDR3 sequences; approximately 48% of them occurred a single time. The top ten clones comprise under 20% of the sample.

The chain was built from TRBV7-9 and TRBJ1-1; a stretch of 7 junction bases matches TRBD1. The source material was blood. This receptor was taken from a man between 60 and 75 years old in good health. The nucleotides read TGTGCCAGCAGCTTAGTGGGAGTGGGACAGAAGAACACTGAAGCTTTCTTT. This is translated as CASSLVGVGQKNTEAFF.